The 2 T cell receptor beta chains in this list originate from one sample, sequenced in a study of T cell responses to AZD1222 COVID-19 vaccine. Assay used: immunoSEQ multiplex PCR; TCRdb lists only in-frame clones, some missing. This sample has fewer than 120,000 clones, with 70% to 90% found just once. The sample was peripheral blood, taken on day 0 of AZD1222 vaccination. The receptors shown here come from an adult in good health.

The V and J genes are TRBV11-2 and TRBJ2-7, with a tentative D call TRBD1 (6 bases). V lost 4 bases to trimming and J lost 0 bases, with 10 bases between them. The CDR3 covers 14 residues. Germline assignment: CDR1 SGHAT and CDR2 FQNNGV. The CDR3 here is CASSYGQNSYEQYF. The DNA for the CDR3 is TGTGCCAGCAGCTACGGACAGAACTCCTACGAGCAGTACTTC. Looking up the rest from reference TRBV11-2 and TRBJ2-7 gives the full variable domain: EAGVAQSPRYKIIEKRQSVAFWCNPISGHATLYWYQQILGQGPKLLIQFQNNGVVDDSQLPKDRFSAERLKGVDSTLKIQPAKLEDSAVYLCASSYGQNSYEQYFGPGTRLTVT.

This chain joins TRBV12-3 or TRBV12-4 and TRBJ1-2, with D perhaps matching TRBD1 (5 bases). The CDR3 covers 13 residues. V was cut by 7 bases and J by 8 bases, with 17 bases left in between. The CDR3 is CASTPSAGLGYTF. The CDR3 DNA is TGTGCCAGCACCCCCAGTGCAGGGTTAGGCTACACCTTC.